The 6 T cell receptor beta chains listed next were all sequenced from one sample in a study of blood T cell repertoires in COVID-19. Some clones are missing from TCRdb's copy, which holds only in-frame ones; the method was immunoSEQ multiplex PCR. The sample contains about 290,000 clones, approximately 80% of which appear only once. The sequencing sample was made of peripheral blood. The receptors shown here come from a woman in her 50s with active or convalescent COVID-19.

This rearrangement joins TRBV7-8 to TRBJ1-1; no clear D. V was cut by 1 base and J by 4 bases, with 13 bases left in between. The germline CDR1 and CDR2 sequences are SGHVS and FQNEAQ. The CDR3 is made up of 15 amino acids. The CDR3: CASSLGIGEGTEAFF. Written as DNA, the CDR3 is TGTGCCAGCAGCTTAGGGATCGGGGAGGGCACTGAAGCTTTCTTT.

The J gene is TRBJ1-2, the V gene TRBV12-3 or TRBV12-4; D call uncertain. This CDR3 spans 12 amino acids. V was trimmed by 1 base and J by 6 bases, leaving 6 bases between them. For the CDR3, the DNA is TGTGCCAGCAGTTTAGAGAGAAATGGCTACACCTTC. Residues: CASSLERNGYTF.

Written as DNA, the CDR3 is TGTGCCAGCAGCGCCTCGCACAAAGATACGCAGTATTTT. Amino acids: CASSASHKDTQYF. This chain connects TRBV9 to TRBJ2-3; D gene uncertain. Germline loops: CDR1 SGDLS, CDR2 YYNGEE. The length of the CDR3 is 13 residues. Trimming cost V 3 bases and J 5 bases, with 10 bases left between them.

The chain couples TRBV7-9 to TRBJ2-3, with TRBD2 matching 12 bases. This CDR3 is 17 amino acids long. Per the germline V gene, CDR1 is SEHNR and CDR2 is FQNEAQ (reference sequence). The ends lost 2 bases at V and 4 bases at J; junction bases unmatched: 7. CDR3 amino acids: CASSLSLAGGPADTQYF. CDR3 bases: TGTGCCAGCAGCTTATCCCTAGCGGGAGGGCCCGCAGATACGCAGTATTTT.

This clone was recorded once. DNA of the CDR3: TGTGCCAGCAGCTTAAGGGGTGCAGGGGATTATGCCTATGGCTACACCTTC. Encoded protein: CASSLRGAGDYAYGYTF. V usage is TRBV7-8 and J usage is TRBJ1-2; a weak D match, TRBD1 (6 bases). Between the trimmed V and J ends, which lost 2 bases and 4 bases, there was a span of 20 bases. Germline CDR1 SGHVS, CDR2 FQNEAQ. The CDR3 sequence is 17 residues long.

The chain couples TRBV10-3 to TRBJ1-1, with 7 bases matching TRBD1. Germline-derived CDR1 and CDR2 are ENHRY and SYGVKD. This CDR3 is 14 amino acids long. After removal of 6 bases from V and 0 bases from J, the junction contained 4 bases not matched to a gene. The chain's CDR3 is CAISDREMNTEAFF. The CDR3 DNA reads as TGTGCCATCAGCGACAGGGAGATGAACACTGAAGCTTTCTTT.